Listed below are T cell receptor beta chains from one sample, sequenced in a study of identical twins. In TCRdb, the 5' RACE reads were re-called with MiXCR into one record per CDR3 protein. Found here are a few hundred thousand distinct CDR3 sequences, around 9.6% of them singletons; the top ten hold roughly 3%. These same records also appear under a second study, on yellow fever vaccine responses in identical twins.

The sample taken for sequencing was PBMCs. The receptors derive from a woman between 18 and 30 years old in good health. The CDR3 runs from the conserved cysteine through the conserved F or W. D genes are given only for firm matches. For some rows the clone size is stated as once, few or many, or as a class when expanded; others skip it.

clone_size d_call j_call v_call cdr3_aa cdr3_nt
few . TRBJ1-4 TRBV16 CASSQGFQGEGKLFF TGTGCCAGCAGCCAAGGTTTTCAGGGAGAAGGAAAACTGTTTTTT
few . TRBJ2-5 TRBV12-3/TRBV12-4 CASSLRSETTPYF TGTGCCAGCAGTTTACGGTCTGAGACTACCCCGTACTTC
. . TRBJ2-2 TRBV5-1 CASSEPRSGELFF TGCGCCAGCAGCGAGCCTCGGTCCGGGGAGCTGTTTTTT
. . TRBJ1-1 TRBV12-3/TRBV12-4 CASSDRIEAFF TGTGCCAGCAGTGACAGGATTGAAGCTTTCTTT
many . TRBJ1-1 TRBV6-1 CASSSGGKGSTEAFF TGTGCCAGCAGCTCGGGGGGCAAGGGGTCGACTGAAGCTTTCTTT
. TRBD1 TRBJ1-4 TRBV5-1 CASSLPDRDNEKLFF TGCGCCAGCAGCTTACCAGACAGGGACAATGAAAAACTGTTTTTT
many . TRBJ2-1 TRBV6-2/TRBV6-3 CASSTRNEQFF TGTGCCAGCAGTACTAGGAATGAGCAGTTCTTC
many . TRBJ1-3 TRBV20-1 CSASQGNSGNTIYF TGCAGTGCTAGTCAGGGAAACTCTGGAAACACCATATATTTT
many . TRBJ2-5 TRBV5-6 CASSMDDRRQETQYF TGTGCCAGCAGCATGGATGACAGGAGACAAGAGACCCAGTACTTC
. . TRBJ2-2 TRBV15 CATSNTGANTGELFF TGTGCCACCAGCAATACAGGTGCGAACACCGGGGAGCTGTTTTTT
few . TRBJ2-2 TRBV20-1 CSARDGPRLNTGELFF TGCAGTGCTAGAGATGGGCCCCGCCTTAACACCGGGGAGCTGTTTTTT
few . TRBJ2-3 TRBV20-1 CSASEGSTDTQYF TGCAGTGCAAGCGAGGGGAGCACAGATACGCAGTATTTT
few TRBD1 TRBJ2-1 TRBV12-3/TRBV12-4 CASTWGQNYNEQFF TGTGCCAGCACCTGGGGACAGAACTACAATGAGCAGTTCTTC
many . TRBJ1-2 TRBV12-3/TRBV12-4 CASSLDGAGGYGYTF TGTGCCAGCAGTTTGGATGGGGCGGGCGGCTATGGCTACACCTTC
. TRBD2 TRBJ2-5 TRBV7-9 CASTWEGRIEETQYF TGTGCCAGCACTTGGGAGGGGAGGATAGAAGAGACCCAGTACTTC
many . TRBJ2-1 TRBV3-1 CASSQDRALQFF TGTGCCAGCAGCCAAGATCGGGCGCTACAGTTCTTC
. . TRBJ2-2 TRBV12-3/TRBV12-4 CASSPVGPAGELFF TGTGCCAGCAGCCCCGTAGGGCCCGCCGGGGAGCTGTTTTTT
many . TRBJ2-3 TRBV27 CASASEGRTRTDTQYF TGTGCCAGCGCCTCGGAGGGGCGTACCCGCACAGATACGCAGTATTTT
many . TRBJ1-1 TRBV11-1 CASSLRRDTEAFF TGTGCCAGCAGCTTAAGACGGGACACTGAAGCTTTCTTT
. TRBD2 TRBJ2-7 TRBV6-5 CASSYPGLAGVSYEQYF TGTGCCAGCAGTTACCCGGGACTAGCGGGAGTGTCCTACGAGCAGTACTTC